This entry lists 29 T cell receptor beta chains sequenced from one sample in a study of blood T cell repertoires in COVID-19. Here immunoSEQ multiplex PCR was the method, and the copy in TCRdb shows in-frame clones only, minus some. The repertoire includes some 370,000 clones, about 90% of them detected once, and more than 9% sits in the top ten. The sample taken for sequencing was peripheral blood. These receptors originate from a woman in her 30s with COVID-19, enrolled during active disease.

V usage is TRBV7-2 and J usage is TRBJ2-7; D ambiguous. The CDR3 spans 14 residues. The ends were cut back, 1 base at V and 3 bases at J, with 10 bases in the middle. CDR1 and CDR2 from the germline V gene are SGHTA and FQGNSA. As DNA, the CDR3 is TGTGCCAGCAGCTTAGTGTCTAATAACTACGAGCAGTACTTC. It translates to CASSLVSNNYEQYF. The complete variable domain, with remaining parts taken from reference TRBV7-2 and TRBJ2-7, reads GAGVSQSPSNKVTEKGKDVELRCDPISGHTALYWYRQSLGQGLEFLIYFQGNSAPDKSGLPSDRFSAERTGGSVSTLTIQRTQQEDSAVYLCASSLVSNNYEQYFGPGTRLTVT.

J is TRBJ2-2 and V is TRBV20-1; perhaps TRBD2 as D (5 bases). CDR1 and CDR2 (germline): DFQATT, SNEGSKA (reference sequence). Trimming pared 3 bases from V and 1 base from J, leaving 27 bases between. CDR3 length equals 20 residues. For the CDR3, the DNA is TGCAGTGCTAGTGCCCTTTCAGGAGGTTCCCCGAATTTGAACACCGGGGAGCTGTTTTTT. It translates to CSASALSGGSPNLNTGELFF.

The J gene is TRBJ1-5, the V gene TRBV29-1; 8 bases are a match to TRBD1. CDR1 is SQVTM, CDR2 ANQGSEA, per germline. V was pared by 2 bases and J by 2 bases, with 5 bases of the junction left unmatched. The CDR3 is 15 residues long. CDR3: CSVEIGGQGNQPQHF. The CDR3 DNA is TGCAGCGTTGAAATCGGGGGACAGGGCAATCAGCCCCAGCATTTT.

The V call is TRBV5-8, the J call TRBJ2-1; 7 nucleotides align to TRBD2. The CDR3 has 14 amino acids. In germline, CDR1 is SGHTS, CDR2 YDEGEE. Unmatched junction bases numbered 9, after V lost 7 bases and J lost 5 bases. The CDR3 reads CASHYGLGNNEQFF. CDR3 coding DNA: TGTGCCAGCCACTACGGACTAGGTAACAATGAGCAGTTCTTC.

This chain uses TRBV15 with TRBJ1-1; tentatively, D is TRBD1 (6 bases). CDR3 length: 15 residues. V was clipped by 4 bases and J by 0 bases, with 12 bases between them. The V gene's germline CDR1 is LNHNV and CDR2 YYDKDF (reference sequence). The CDR3 reads CATSTTGTMNTEAFF. The CDR3 nucleotides are TGTGCCACCAGCACTACAGGGACCATGAACACTGAAGCTTTCTTT.

This clone occurred once. The DNA for the CDR3 is TGTGCCAGTAGTATCTCGGCAGGGCAAAGAACCCAGTACTTC. Residues: CASSISAGQRTQYF. This chain links TRBV19 with TRBJ2-5; D is perhaps TRBD1 (5 bases). The CDR3 spans 14 residues. Germline V gives CDR1 LNHDA, CDR2 SQIVND (reference sequence). Trimming cost V 3 bases and J 8 bases, with 16 bases left between them.

The chain combines TRBV24-1 with TRBJ2-1; 9 bases agree with TRBD2. V trimming: 4 bases; J trimming: 0 bases; junction bases outside the gene matches: 3. This CDR3 comprises 16 residues. Germline V CDR1 and CDR2: KGHDR, SFDVKD. CDR3 bases: TGTGCCACCAGTGACTCACTAGCGGGCTCCTACAATGAGCAGTTCTTC. Translated: CATSDSLAGSYNEQFF.

This chain links TRBV19 with TRBJ2-7, with 8 bases lining up with TRBD1. Per germline, CDR1 LNHDA and CDR2 SQIVND (reference sequence). The CDR3 length is 16 residues. V lost 5 bases and J lost 4; bases outside the gene matches: 13. CDR3 bases: TGTGCCAGTAGTCCCGAGACAGGGGTGGGAGCTTACGAGCAGTACTTC. The encoded protein is CASSPETGVGAYEQYF.

The V gene is TRBV19, the J gene TRBJ2-3; D not resolved. Per germline, CDR1 LNHDA and CDR2 SQIVND (reference sequence). CDR3 length: 14 residues. Trimming removed 4 bases from V and 3 bases from J, with 11 bases in between. The CDR3 protein is CASSTQLSTDTQYF. As DNA, the CDR3 is TGTGCCAGTAGTACACAGCTATCTACAGATACGCAGTATTTT.

This clone was seen a single time. The genes are TRBV4-1 and TRBJ2-2; 8 positions agree with TRBD2. Germline V gene lookup returns CDR1 MGHRA and CDR2 YSYEKL. The CDR3 length is 16 residues. With 1 base clipped from V and 6 bases from J, the junction kept 7 bases outside the gene matches. CDR3 coding DNA: TGCGCCAGCAGCCAAGCTCGGGTAGCGGGGCCCGGGGAGCTGTTTTTT. The encoded protein is CASSQARVAGPGELFF.

CDR3 coding DNA: TGTGCCAGCAGTTCGAGCGGATACGAGCAGTACTTC. Its protein is CASSSSGYEQYF. The chain joins TRBV5-4 to TRBJ2-7; tentative D call: TRBD2 (5 bases). The CDR3 has 12 residues. From germline, CDR1 is SGHNT and CDR2 YYREEE (reference sequence). The V end lost 5 bases, the J end lost 4 bases, and 10 bases lay between the germline ends.

The chain links TRBV4-1 to TRBJ1-1; D is perhaps TRBD1 (5 bases). CDR1 and CDR2 from the germline V gene are MGHRA and YSYEKL. V gave up 0 bases and J gave up 3 bases, with 11 bases separating them. This CDR3 contains 15 residues. The CDR3 spells CASSQDGGSDTEAFF. The CDR3 coding sequence is TGCGCCAGCAGCCAAGACGGGGGGTCTGACACTGAAGCTTTCTTT.

The rearrangement links TRBV20-1 to TRBJ2-7; D not resolved. Germline values: CDR1 DFQATT, CDR2 SNEGSKA (reference sequence). CDR3 length equals 14 residues. Trimming left V 3 bases short and J 1 base short, with 13 bases between. In nucleotides, the CDR3 is TGCAGTGCTAGTCCGTCCTCCCGGTCCTACGAGCAGTACTTC. This translates into CSASPSSRSYEQYF.

V usage is TRBV7-2 and J usage is TRBJ2-1, with D possibly TRBD2 on 6 matching bases. The V gene lost 0 bases and the J gene lost 1 base, with 10 bases spanning the gap. In germline, CDR1 is SGHTA, CDR2 FQGNSA. This CDR3 has 16 residues. The DNA for the CDR3 is TGTGCCAGCAGCTTAGCGGTGGGGAGGTCCTACAATGAGCAGTTCTTC. It encodes CASSLAVGRSYNEQFF. The variable domain in full, completed from reference TRBV7-2 and TRBJ2-1, reads GAGVSQSPSNKVTEKGKDVELRCDPISGHTALYWYRQSLGQGLEFLIYFQGNSAPDKSGLPSDRFSAERTGGSVSTLTIQRTQQEDSAVYLCASSLAVGRSYNEQFFGPGTRLTVL.

The chain employs TRBV9 and TRBJ1-2; D remains unclear. The germline CDR1 and CDR2 sequences are SGDLS and YYNGEE. The CDR3 loop spans 16 amino acids. With 0 bases removed from V and 4 bases from J, the gap between germline ends came to 16 bases. This CDR3 reads CASSVGGETDRYGYTF. In DNA form, the CDR3 reads TGTGCCAGCAGCGTAGGTGGGGAGACGGACCGCTATGGCTACACCTTC. The whole variable domain, filled in from reference TRBV9 and TRBJ1-2, reads DSGVTQTPKHLITATGQRVTLRCSPRSGDLSVYWYQQSLDQGLQFLIQYYNGEERAKGNILERFSAQQFPDLHSELNLSSLELGDSALYFCASSVGGETDRYGYTFGSGTRLTVV.

This clone has only one observation. The rearrangement uses TRBV10-3 and TRBJ2-7, with TRBD1 matching over 8 bases. Germline CDR1 ENHRY, CDR2 SYGVKD. The ends lost 4 bases at V and 4 bases at J; junction bases unmatched: 6. This CDR3 spans 14 amino acids. The CDR3 is CAISGDRGRYEQYF. The CDR3 DNA reads as TGTGCCATCAGTGGCGACAGGGGACGGTACGAGCAGTACTTC.

This clone is a singleton in its sample. The V call is TRBV21-1, the J call TRBJ2-7; the table's D call TRBD2 went unverified against the DNA. TRBV21-1 is recorded as a pseudogene. There are 16 residues in the CDR3. The chain's CDR3 is CASSNMVQRLSYEQYF. In DNA form, the CDR3 reads TGTGCCAGCAGCAACATGGTTCAGCGCCTCTCCTACGAGCAGTACTTC.

CDR3 amino acids: CASSRTGRDEQYF. Written as DNA, the CDR3 is TGTGCCAGCAGCCGGACAGGCAGGGACGAGCAGTACTTC. This sequence joins TRBV7-6 and TRBJ2-7, with 7 bases identical to TRBD1. The CDR3 is 13 amino acids. Looked up from germline, CDR1 is SGHVS and CDR2 is FNYEAQ. Unmatched junction bases numbered 6, after V lost 5 bases and J lost 5 bases.

The CDR3 loop reads CASSGDRYNEQFF. The CDR3 DNA follows: TGTGCCAGCAGTGGCGATCGCTACAATGAGCAGTTCTTC. The rearrangement links TRBV2 to TRBJ2-1; D unresolved. CDR3 length: 13 amino acids. Germline CDR1 and CDR2: SNHLY and FYNNEI. V was clipped by 4 bases and J by 3 bases, with 7 bases between them.

This sequence joins TRBV5-1 and TRBJ2-5; 8 bases match TRBD1. This CDR3 has 15 residues. With V trimmed by 4 bases and J by 2 bases, 7 bases remained unmatched. The V gene's germline CDR1 is SGHRS and CDR2 YFSETQ. CDR3 nucleotide sequence: TGCGCCAGCAGCCTGGACAGGGCCCCTCAAGAGACCCAGTACTTC. Protein: CASSLDRAPQETQYF. Complete variable domain (other parts from reference TRBV5-1 and TRBJ2-5): KAGVTQTPRYLIKTRGQQVTLSCSPISGHRSVSWYQQTPGQGLQFLFEYFSETQRNKGNFPGRFSGRQFSNSRSEMNVSTLELGDSALYLCASSLDRAPQETQYFGPGTRLLVL.

The rearrangement links TRBV3-1 (or the pseudogene TRBV3-2) to TRBJ1-2; D is uncertain. This CDR3 region has 16 residues. CDR1 and CDR2 from the germline V gene are LGHDT and YNNKEL (reference sequence). V lost 0 bases and J 6 bases, leaving 17 bases between the germline ends. CDR3 loop: CASSQDYQAGYDGYTF. The CDR3 region has the DNA TGTGCCAGCAGCCAAGATTATCAGGCTGGTTATGATGGCTACACCTTC.

The chain is built from TRBV5-6 and TRBJ2-5, with D possibly matching TRBD1 (5 bases). CDR1 and CDR2 from the germline V gene are SGHDT and YYEEEE. Deletions cut 4 bases from V and 4 bases from J, with 14 bases between. CDR3 length: 14 residues. The DNA for the CDR3 is TGTGCCAGCAGCCAGGGTACCCAGGGAGAGACCCAGTACTTC. Protein sequence: CASSQGTQGETQYF.

The J gene is TRBJ2-6, the V gene TRBV13, with a possible D match to TRBD2 (5 bases). The V end was cut by 2 bases, the J end by 3 bases, with 11 bases between. Germline CDR1 and CDR2: PRHDT and FYEKMQ (reference sequence). The CDR3 totals 16 residues. The CDR3 DNA reads TGTGCCAGCAGCTTATCGGGGATCGGTGGGGCCAACGTCCTGACTTTC. It translates to CASSLSGIGGANVLTF.

This chain connects TRBV2 to TRBJ2-1; TRBD2 aligns across 12 bases. The V gene end was trimmed by 6 bases and the J gene end by 8 bases; junction bases not matched to a gene: 2. There are 13 residues in the CDR3. Germline V gene data show CDR1 as SNHLY and CDR2 as FYNNEI. The CDR3: CASRGLAGYEQFF. The DNA for the CDR3 is TGTGCCAGCAGAGGACTAGCGGGATATGAGCAGTTCTTC. Full variable domain (rest looked up from reference TRBV2 and TRBJ2-1): EPEVTQTPSHQVTQMGQEVILRCVPISNHLYFYWYRQILGQKVEFLVSFYNNEISEKSEIFDDQFSVERPDGSNFTLKIRSTKLEDSAMYFCASRGLAGYEQFFGPGTRLTVL.

This clone is a singleton in its sample. This chain uses TRBV5-1 with TRBJ2-2; TRBD2 aligns across 7 bases. Per germline, CDR1 SGHRS and CDR2 YFSETQ. The CDR3 extends over 15 amino acids. The V segment lost 4 bases and the J segment 5 bases; nucleotides outside the gene matches: 8. CDR3 DNA sequence: TGCGCCAGCAGCCCAGAAGGGAGGGCGACCGGGGAGCTGTTTTTT. Protein sequence: CASSPEGRATGELFF.

V gene TRBV2 combines with J gene TRBJ2-7; unclear D gene. Germline assignment: CDR1 SNHLY and CDR2 FYNNEI. The CDR3 runs 13 residues. V dropped 1 base and J dropped 2 bases, with 6 bases sitting between them. CDR3 in DNA: TGTGCCAGCAGTGAAGTTCGGGCCTACGAGCAGTACTTC. It specifies CASSEVRAYEQYF.

There are a few counts of this clone. The chain couples TRBV7-9 to TRBJ2-7; D is perhaps TRBD1 (5 bases). Trimming removed 6 bases at V and 7 bases at J, with 13 bases between. This CDR3 is 12 amino acids long. The germline CDR1 and CDR2 sequences are SEHNR and FQNEAQ (reference sequence). This CDR3 reads CASSPQGLEQYF. The CDR3 DNA reads as TGTGCCAGCAGTCCTCAGGGTTTAGAGCAGTACTTC.

The gene calls are TRBV5-1 and TRBJ2-3; D call uncertain. This CDR3 has 14 residues. V was pared by 1 base and J by 0 bases, with 6 bases between. The germline gives CDR1 SGHRS, CDR2 YFSETQ. The CDR3 reads CASSLPTSTDTQYF. CDR3 bases: TGCGCCAGCAGCTTGCCGACTAGCACAGATACGCAGTATTTT. Combining the CDR3 with reference TRBV5-1 and TRBJ2-3 gives the whole variable domain KAGVTQTPRYLIKTRGQQVTLSCSPISGHRSVSWYQQTPGQGLQFLFEYFSETQRNKGNFPGRFSGRQFSNSRSEMNVSTLELGDSALYLCASSLPTSTDTQYFGPGTRLTVL.

A single count supports this clone. The chain is built from TRBV13 and TRBJ2-7; TRBD2 might be the D (6 bases). CDR3 size: 13 residues. Trimming left V 11 bases short and J 2 bases short, with 16 bases between. Germline CDR1 is PRHDT and CDR2 is FYEKMQ (reference sequence). CDR3 in DNA: TGTGCCTCCACGTCCGGGAGCACCTACGAGCAGTACTTC. The encoded protein is CASTSGSTYEQYF.